The T cell receptor beta chain under discussion was sequenced for a study of cytomegalovirus exposure and HLA in healthy donors. Study-wide results and caveats: What a later analysis reportedly showed was that an Asian-associated ancestry cluster had fewer N-insertions than the roughly 670-donor mean.

This PCR relied on a set of 60 Vbeta primers and 13 Jbeta primers. Some clones are missing from TCRdb's copy, which holds only in-frame ones; the method was immunoSEQ multiplex PCR. The top ten clones hold 1.3% of a sample with 200,000 or so clones, about 84% of them seen once. On this clone: Its antigen is still unknown. A read error may produce the germline difference seen at one junction end.

The CDR3 runs to 13 residues. The germline V gene has CDR1 SSHAT and CDR2 FNYEAQ (reference sequence). The sequencing input was PBMCs. The chain has TRBV7-7 and TRBJ2-5; no clear D. The clonotype comes from a human donor in good health. CDR3 in DNA: TGTGCTAGCAGCTCGAGACTGAAAGAGACCCAGTACTTC. This translates into CASSSRLKETQYF.